The rows below give T cell receptor beta chains drawn from one sample of a study of metastatic and nonmetastatic thyroid tumors. TCRdb redid the clone calls on the PCR reads using MiXCR. The data hold about 43,000 clones, with 20% to 30% observed a single time. Sequencing input: tumor tissue. These receptor sequences come from a female donor with papillary thyroid cancer or a benign thyroid nodule (not recorded which). Some clones in this sample may be carry-over from other donors' samples. Both conserved end residues are part of each CDR3. D genes are given only for firm matches. Not every row has a clone size; where given, it reads once, few, many or a size class.

D gene | J gene | clone size | V gene | CDR3 protein | CDR3 DNA
TRBD2 | TRBJ2-7 | many | TRBV5-1 | CASSAAGTSGTYEQYF | TGCGCCAGCAGCGCAGCCGGGACTAGCGGTACCTACGAGCAGTACTTC
NA | TRBJ1-1 | NA | TRBV6-1 | CASKIKEAFF | TGTGCCAGCAAAATCAAGGAAGCTTTCTTT
TRBD1 | TRBJ1-1 | many | TRBV11-2 | CASSPFGTGVVGTEAFF | TGTGCCAGCAGCCCCTTTGGGACAGGGGTGGTTGGGACTGAAGCTTTCTTT
NA | TRBJ2-7 | medium-sized | TRBV3-1 | CASSSSGTGSLGEQYF | TGTGCCAGCAGCTCCTCCGGGACTGGATCTCTAGGGGAGCAGTACTTC
NA | TRBJ2-7 | many | TRBV28 | CASSLGLSVQWREQYF | TGTGCCAGCAGTTTAGGACTGTCAGTTCAATGGCGCGAGCAGTACTTC
TRBD1 | TRBJ2-5 | many | TRBV6-1 | CASSEFTGTGSSQTQYF | TGTGCCAGCAGTGAATTCACCGGGACAGGGTCGTCGCAGACCCAGTACTTC
TRBD1 | TRBJ2-7 | NA | TRBV18 | CASSPPDRPSYEQYF | TGTGCCAGCTCACCTCCGGACAGGCCCTCCTACGAGCAGTACTTC
TRBD1 | TRBJ2-7 | NA | TRBV6-2/TRBV6-3 | CASSYPDRARYEQYF | TGTGCCAGCAGTTACCCGGACAGGGCACGGTACGAGCAGTACTTC
TRBD2 | TRBJ2-7 | NA | TRBV28 | CASSRTSGRAHEQYF | TGTGCCAGCAGTCGGACTAGCGGGAGGGCCCACGAGCAGTACTTC
TRBD2 | TRBJ2-7 | NA | TRBV5-1 | CASSLASGFYEQYF | TGCGCCAGCTCCTTGGCTAGCGGTTTCTACGAGCAGTACTTC
NA | TRBJ1-1 | NA | TRBV30 | CAWRPYREFFAEAFF | TGTGCCTGGAGGCCTTACAGGGAGTTCTTCGCTGAAGCTTTCTTT
TRBD2 | TRBJ2-7 | NA | TRBV20-1 | CSARDRAGALYEQYF | TGCAGTGCTAGAGATCGGGCGGGAGCTCTGTACGAGCAGTACTTC
NA | TRBJ2-1 | many | TRBV6-5 | CASRAAGLRFEGGNEQFF | TGTGCCAGCAGAGCCGCCGGGTTGCGCTTTGAAGGCGGCAATGAGCAGTTCTTC
NA | TRBJ2-5 | NA | TRBV20-1 | CSARAWTDYQETQYF | TGCAGTGCTAGAGCTTGGACTGATTACCAAGAGACCCAGTACTTC
NA | TRBJ2-2 | NA | TRBV20-1 | CSARTQGGELFF | TGCAGTGCTAGGACCCAGGGGGGGGAGCTGTTTTTT
NA | TRBJ1-5 | many | TRBV28 | CASSSSRGPQHF | TGTGCCAGCAGTTCCTCCCGGGGGCCCCAGCATTTT
TRBD1 | TRBJ1-2 | few | TRBV6-1 | CASSEGTGAYGYTF | TGTGCCAGCAGTGAAGGGACAGGCGCCTATGGCTACACCTTC
TRBD1 | TRBJ2-7 | many | TRBV28 | CASSSPGQDWGQYF | TGTGCCAGCAGTTCGCCGGGACAGGACTGGGGGCAGTACTTC
NA | TRBJ2-3 | large | TRBV5-6 | CASSLALSPSTDTQYF | TGTGCCAGCAGCTTGGCCCTTTCCCCAAGCACAGATACGCAGTATTTT
TRBD2 | TRBJ2-1 | many | TRBV18 | CASSPPVASGTGEQFF | TGTGCCAGCTCACCACCGGTGGCTAGCGGGACCGGTGAGCAGTTCTTC
NA | TRBJ1-2 | NA | TRBV6-2/TRBV6-3 | CASNPRGETDGYTF | TGTGCCAGCAATCCCCGAGGGGAGACGGATGGCTACACCTTC
TRBD1 | TRBJ2-1 | many | TRBV7-8 | CASSPPGQGGHEQFF | TGTGCCAGCAGCCCACCGGGACAGGGGGGCCATGAGCAGTTCTTC